Presented here are 9 T cell receptor beta chains from one specimen sequenced in a study of cytomegalovirus exposure and HLA in healthy donors. In the PCR, 60 Vbeta and 13 Jbeta primers were used. The protocol was immunoSEQ multiplex PCR, while the TCRdb copy is restricted to in-frame clones and leaves out a portion. The sample lists approximately 65,000 clones, almost 70% occurring once. The sample was PBMCs. Every receptor here comes from a man aged 40-50 years in good health and CMV-seropositive.

V usage is TRBV19 and J usage is TRBJ1-5; D perhaps matches TRBD1 (5 bases). The CDR3 runs 13 residues. V was shortened by 8 bases and J by 6 bases, with 14 bases between the two germline ends. Germline assignment: CDR1 LNHDA and CDR2 SQIVND (reference sequence). CDR3 sequence: CASCRGARQPQHF. CDR3 bases: TGTGCCAGTTGCCGCGGGGCCCGTCAGCCCCAGCATTTT.

This chain connects TRBV5-1 to TRBJ2-7; possibly TRBD2 for D (6 bases). Trimming removed 2 bases from V and 2 bases from J, with 11 bases in between. The CDR3 sequence is 14 residues long. Germline lookup yields CDR1 SGHRS and CDR2 YFSETQ. The DNA for the CDR3 is TGCGCCAGCAGCTTTGAGGAGGGGCCCTACGAGCAGTACTTC. Protein product: CASSFEEGPYEQYF.

This clone showed up just once. J is TRBJ2-4 and V is TRBV7-9; TRBD1 matches at 8 bases. Germline trimming cut 4 bases from V and 8 bases from J; bases unmatched to any gene: 7. The germline gives CDR1 SEHNR, CDR2 FQNEAQ (reference sequence). The CDR3 is 14 amino acids. The CDR3 reads CASSSDREGHIQYF. CDR3 in DNA: TGTGCCAGCAGCTCGGACAGGGAAGGACACATTCAGTACTTC.

This clone turned up a few times. The chain carries TRBV2 and TRBJ1-2; D might be TRBD1 (5 bases). Germline V gene sequence: CDR1 SNHLY, CDR2 FYNNEI. V lost 3 bases, J lost 2 bases, and 13 bases lay in between. This CDR3 spans 15 amino acids. This chain's CDR3 is CASSEGQGGNYGYTF. The CDR3, as DNA: TGTGCCAGCAGTGAGGGTCAGGGAGGCAACTATGGCTACACCTTC.

The gene calls are TRBV9 and TRBJ2-2; TRBD2 is a possible D gene (5 bases). V shed 3 bases and J shed 0 bases, with 9 bases lying between them. The CDR3 covers 15 residues. Germline CDR1 SGDLS, CDR2 YYNGEE. DNA for the CDR3: TGTGCCAGCAGCGAGAGACTAACGAACACCGGGGAGCTGTTTTTT. Residues: CASSERLTNTGELFF.

The gene calls are TRBV7-6 and TRBJ2-2; 8 nucleotides line up with TRBD2. The J segment lost 0 bases and the V segment lost 4 bases, leaving 4 bases of the junction unmatched. This CDR3 spans 16 amino acids. Germline CDR1 is SGHVS and CDR2 is FNYEAQ. CDR3 residues: CASSSAGVTNTGELFF. DNA of the CDR3: TGTGCCAGCAGCTCAGCGGGAGTCACGAACACCGGGGAGCTGTTTTTT.

The table lists this clone with a count of one. The genes are TRBV7-9 and TRBJ2-6; D is perhaps TRBD1 (6 bases). V lost 7 bases to trimming and J lost 2 bases, with 15 bases between them. CDR1 SEHNR and CDR2 FQNEAQ come from the germline V gene (reference sequence). The CDR3 totals 16 residues. CDR3 coding DNA: TGTGCCAGCATCCCAATGACAGGCCCTGGGGCCAACGTCCTGACTTTC. Protein: CASIPMTGPGANVLTF.

This rearrangement joins TRBV10-3 to TRBJ2-7; 14 nucleotides line up with TRBD2. The germline gives CDR1 ENHRY, CDR2 SYGVKD. Trimming took 2 bases from V and 5 from J; bases not matched to a gene: 5. The CDR3 spans 16 residues. The CDR3 reads CAISEGGLAGVHEQYF. In nucleotides, the CDR3 is TGTGCCATCAGTGAGGGGGGACTAGCGGGGGTTCACGAGCAGTACTTC.

This sequence joins TRBV6-1 and TRBJ2-5, with a tentative D call TRBD2 (6 bases). The DNA end is a closer match to TRBJ2-7, so the J assignment may be wrong. The CDR3 is 15 amino acids. The germline gives CDR1 MNHNS, CDR2 SASEGT. The CDR3 reads CASSGNAGWSYEQYF. For the CDR3, the DNA is TGTGCCAGCAGTGGTAACGCGGGGTGGTCCTACGAGCAGTACTTC.